This TCR beta chain was retrieved from a study of blood T cell repertoires in COVID-19. Study-level background: Acute and convalescent COVID-19 specimens originated in the United States, Italy and Spain. PBMCs, B-cell-depleted T cells, or T cells were the source of the cDNA or gDNA that made up the material.

V lost 2 bases, J lost 4 bases, and 3 bases stayed unmatched. The CDR3 runs 14 residues. The germline V gene has CDR1 KGHDR and CDR2 SFDVKD. In the authors' methods: The authors estimated nucleated cell counts from reference gene primer amplification. The assay was immunoSEQ multiplex PCR, and TCRdb's table has in-frame clones only and misses some. V and J calls and clone size come straight from that table; D and trimming were deduced from the DNA. Of 110,000 or so clones listed, about 85% were seen once; the top ten hold around 1.5%. The TCR sequence derives from a middle-aged man with acute or convalescent COVID-19. The chain links TRBV24-1 to TRBJ1-2, with TRBD1 matching 7 bases. The sequencing sample was made of peripheral blood. The DNA of the CDR3 is TGTGCCACCAGTGATTCCGACAGGGCCTATGGCTACACCTTC. Amino acids: CATSDSDRAYGYTF.